One and the same sample provided the 32 T cell receptor beta chains below, sequenced in a study of regulatory T cells in long-lasting Graves disease. HTBI primers from iRepertoire and Arm-PCR of CDR3 regions yielded the TCR beta libraries. MiXCR was run by TCRdb on the multiplex PCR reads, yielding one entry per CDR3 protein. The sample has roughly 500,000 distinct CDR3 sequences; approximately 15% are singletons. Specified time point: newly diagnosed GD, antithyroid drugs for less than 3 months. TCR sequences were obtained from RNA taken from PBMCs. The data were also submitted as part of a second study, on T cells in Graves' hyperthyroidism and ophthalmopathy.

Sequencing used peripheral blood mononuclear cells (PBMCs), obtained at new diagnosis, from a patient treated with antithyroid drugs. The receptors come from a man aged 25-45 years with Graves disease.

This clonotype was observed a handful of times. V gene TRBV18 combines with J gene TRBJ2-2, with D possibly called TRBD1 or TRBD2 (6 bases each). The V end lost 4 bases, the J end lost 9 bases, and 18 bases lay between the germline ends. The CDR3 has 15 amino acids. The germline gives CDR1 KGHSH, CDR2 LQKENI. CDR3 DNA: TGTGCCAGCTCACAATTGCGGGACAACCTGAGGGAGCTGTTTTTT. It yields the protein CASSQLRDNLRELFF.

As to this clonotype: A much larger clonotype is one base distant, so this may be a read error. The chain recombines TRBV12-3 or TRBV12-4 with TRBJ1-5; D might be TRBD1 (5 bases). This CDR3 is 15 amino acids long. V was cut by 3 bases and J by 6 bases, with 15 bases left in between. CDR3 in DNA: TGTGCCAGCAGTTTCGGGCAGGGTGGCAGTCAGCCCCAGCATTTT. This gives the protein CASSFGQGGSQPQHF.

Ten or more counts support this clonotype. A read error may produce the germline difference seen at one junction end. The chain employs TRBV5-1 and TRBJ1-2; D might be TRBD1 (5 bases). This CDR3 is 12 amino acids long. CDR1 is SGHRS and CDR2 is YFSETQ in the germline V gene. The CDR3 region has the DNA TGTGCCAGCAGCTTAGCTCGGGGGGGCTACACCTTC. Protein sequence: CASSLARGGYTF.

This clonotype was observed a handful of times. V usage is TRBV20-1 and J usage is TRBJ2-7; possibly TRBD1 for D (6 bases). The length of the CDR3 is 11 residues. Germline lookup yields CDR1 DFQATT and CDR2 SNEGSKA (reference sequence). Trimming took 2 bases from V and 7 from J, leaving 9 bases between them. The DNA for the CDR3 is TGCAGTGCTAGAACAGGGCGAGAGCAGTACTTC. Amino acids: CSARTGREQYF.

The CDR3 region is CASVGLAGDHEQFF. CDR3 DNA: TGTGCCAGCGTTGGACTAGCGGGAGATCATGAGCAGTTCTTC. This chain links TRBV12-3 or TRBV12-4 with TRBJ2-1; 13 bases agree with TRBD2. The CDR3 is made up of 14 amino acids. The ends lost 8 bases at V and 8 bases at J; junction bases unmatched: 6.

About this clonotype: Just one base apart from a much larger clone, this may be a read error. The J gene is TRBJ2-2, the V gene TRBV12-3 or TRBV12-4; TRBD2 is a possible D gene (6 bases). The CDR3 is 17 amino acids. The CDR3 sequence is CASSWLFGRWNTGELYF. DNA for the CDR3: TGTGCCAGCAGTTGGTTGTTCGGGAGATGGAACACCGGGGAGCTGTATTTT.

This clonotype was recorded at least ten times. The V and J genes are TRBV12-3 or TRBV12-4 and TRBJ2-1; tentative D call: TRBD2 (6 bases). This CDR3 has 15 amino acids. V lost 2 bases to trimming and J lost 5 bases, with 13 bases between them. The CDR3 spells CASSLRPGGDNEQFF. The CDR3 DNA reads as TGTGCCAGCAGTTTAAGGCCCGGCGGGGACAATGAGCAGTTCTTC.

The sample holds many counts of this clonotype. The chain has TRBV12-3 or TRBV12-4 and TRBJ2-6; D is ambiguous. Trimming took off 7 bases at V and 2 bases at J, with 9 bases between the two ends. This CDR3 is 14 amino acids long. CDR3 sequence: CASTRPPGANVLTF. The CDR3 nucleotides read TGTGCCAGCACCCGTCCCCCTGGGGCCAACGTCCTGACTTTC.

This clonotype showed up just a few times. The chain uses TRBV18 and TRBJ1-5, with 9 bases that match TRBD1. CDR3 size: 15 residues. CDR1 and CDR2 (germline): KGHSH, LQKENI. V was clipped by 6 bases and J by 0 bases; unmatched bases: 3. CDR3 amino acids: CASSTDRGSNQPQHF. The DNA for the CDR3 is TGTGCCAGCTCGACGGACAGGGGTAGCAATCAGCCCCAGCATTTT.

The chain couples TRBV19 to TRBJ2-1; TRBD2 matches 10 bases. The CDR3 has 15 residues. CDR1 is LNHDA and CDR2 is SQIVND in the germline V gene (reference sequence). With V trimmed by 1 base and J by 3 bases, 0 bases remained unmatched. The CDR3 region is CASSIGLAGYNEQFF. CDR3 coding DNA: TGTGCCAGTAGTATAGGACTAGCGGGCTACAATGAGCAGTTCTTC.

This clonotype showed up many times. The CDR3 reads CASSLASMNTEAFF. For the CDR3, the DNA is TGTGCCAGCAGCTTAGCGAGTATGAACACTGAAGCTTTCTTT. The rearrangement joins TRBV11-2 to TRBJ1-1; D is unresolved. The CDR3 spans 14 residues. V was cut by 1 base and J by 0 bases, with 6 bases left in between. CDR1 and CDR2 from the germline V gene are SGHAT and FQNNGV. The whole variable domain, remainder taken from reference TRBV11-2 and TRBJ1-1, is EAGVAQSPRYKIIEKRQSVAFWCNPISGHATLYWYQQILGQGPKLLIQFQNNGVVDDSQLPKDRFSAERLKGVDSTLKIQPAKLEDSAVYLCASSLASMNTEAFFGQGTRLTVV.

This clonotype occurred many times. The J gene is TRBJ1-1, the V gene TRBV7-3, with D perhaps matching TRBD1 (6 bases). CDR3 length: 14 residues. Trimming removed 5 bases from V and 0 bases from J, with 10 bases in between. CDR1 is SGHTA and CDR2 is FQGTGA in the germline V gene. The DNA for the CDR3 is TGTGCCAGCAGCCGTGGACAGATGAACACTGAAGCTTTCTTT. It encodes CASSRGQMNTEAFF.

This clonotype was counted between two and nine times. The chain has TRBV7-9 and TRBJ2-1; either TRBD1 or TRBD2 may fit D (6 bases each). Germline V gene lookup returns CDR1 SEHNR and CDR2 FQNEAQ (reference sequence). The CDR3 has 15 amino acids. Trimming stripped 6 bases from V and 3 bases from J, with 15 bases between. The CDR3 bases are TGTGCCAGCAGTCCCATGGGGGGCGGCTACAATGAGCAGTTCTTC. It is translated as CASSPMGGGYNEQFF.

The rearrangement links TRBV12-3 or TRBV12-4 to TRBJ1-2; D may be TRBD1 (5 bases). The CDR3 contains 13 residues. The V end lost 5 bases, the J end lost 6 bases, and 13 bases lay between the germline ends. The CDR3 reads CASSAPGRDGYTF. The CDR3 nucleotides are TGTGCCAGCAGTGCACCAGGGAGGGATGGCTACACCTTC.

In this sample, this clonotype turned up a few times. The chain carries TRBV20-1 and TRBJ2-7; D is possibly TRBD1 (5 bases). V was clipped by 0 bases and J by 7 bases, with 10 bases between them. The CDR3 spans 12 residues. Germline values: CDR1 DFQATT, CDR2 SNEGSKA (reference sequence). In nucleotides, the CDR3 is TGCAGTGCTAGAGAAGGGGAACGGGAGCAGTACTTC. It specifies CSAREGEREQYF.

This clonotype was observed many times. The rearrangement uses TRBV7-8 and TRBJ2-7; 7 nucleotides match TRBD2. Germline V gene lookup returns CDR1 SGHVS and CDR2 FQNEAQ. This CDR3 is 13 amino acids long. The V and J ends lost 4 bases and 4 bases, in that order; junction bases with no gene match: 4. The CDR3 DNA reads as TGTGCCAGCAGCTCCGGGGGAGGGTACGAGCAGTACTTC. Its translation is CASSSGGGYEQYF. Full variable domain (remainder filled in from reference TRBV7-8 and TRBJ2-7): GAGVSQSPRYKVAKRGQDVALRCDPISGHVSLFWYQQALGQGPEFLTYFQNEAQLDKSGLPSDRFFAERPEGSVSTLKIQRTQQEDSAVYLCASSSGGGYEQYFGPGTRLTVT.

This clonotype was observed many times. The rearrangement joins TRBV28 to TRBJ1-2; no firm D call. V was clipped by 2 bases and J by 8 bases, with 9 bases between them. CDR1 is MDHEN, CDR2 SYDVKM, per germline. The CDR3 spans 12 residues. The CDR3 DNA follows: TGTGCCAGCAGTTTAATCCCAAACGGCTACACCTTC. It encodes CASSLIPNGYTF.

This clonotype was counted at least ten times. The CDR3 sequence: CASSYWQGQGNEQFF. The CDR3 DNA reads TGTGCCAGCAGTTACTGGCAGGGGCAGGGCAATGAGCAGTTCTTC. The J gene is TRBJ2-1, the V gene TRBV6-2 or TRBV6-3; D is perhaps TRBD1 (6 bases). The germline CDR1 and CDR2 sequences are MNHEY and SVGEGT. V lost 1 base and J 6 bases, leaving 13 bases between the germline ends. CDR3 length: 15 residues.

The chain is built from TRBV9 and TRBJ2-3, with D maybe TRBD1 (5 bases). V shed 4 bases and J shed 2 bases, with 14 bases lying between them. The germline CDR1 and CDR2 sequences are SGDLS and YYNGEE. There are 15 residues in the CDR3. Written as DNA, the CDR3 is TGTGCCAGCAGCCTAGGGGCAGTATTCACAGATACGCAGTATTTT. Translated, it gives CASSLGAVFTDTQYF.

This clonotype has just a few counts. The chain has TRBV9 and TRBJ2-1; no firm D call. V lost 6 bases and J lost 6, with 13 bases in between. The CDR3 consists of 13 residues. Germline CDR1 reads SGDLS; CDR2 reads YYNGEE. As DNA, the CDR3 is TGTGCCAGCAATACTGCAGAGAGCAATGAGCAGTTCTTC. It is translated as CASNTAESNEQFF.

This rearrangement joins TRBV27 to TRBJ2-2; D is undetermined. CDR1 and CDR2 from the germline V gene are MNHEY and SMNVEV (reference sequence). V dropped 0 bases and J dropped 0 bases, with 11 bases sitting between them. This CDR3 is built from 17 residues. CDR3 DNA sequence: TGTGCCAGCAGTTTATCGTACGTAGTAGCGAACACCGGGGAGCTGTTTTTT. Its protein product is CASSLSYVVANTGELFF.

The genes are TRBV20-1 and TRBJ2-3, with D perhaps TRBD2 (5 bases). The germline gives CDR1 DFQATT, CDR2 SNEGSKA (reference sequence). This CDR3 spans 12 amino acids. Trimming pared 7 bases from V and 6 bases from J, leaving 14 bases between. The CDR3 DNA sequence: TGCAGTGAGCGGACCCTGGGGGATACGCAGTATTTT. Its translation: CSERTLGDTQYF.

This clonotype was recorded a few times. A much larger clone is a single base away; this may be a read error. The V gene is TRBV12-3 or TRBV12-4, the J gene TRBJ2-3; no clear D gene. Trimming pared 5 bases from V and 5 bases from J, leaving 17 bases between. This CDR3 region has 15 residues. CDR3 loop: CASSPMGMGIDTQYF. CDR3 in DNA: TGTGCCAGCAGTCCTATGGGGATGGGCATAGATACGCAGTATTTT.

This clonotype came up many times. The chain has TRBV15 and TRBJ2-5, with D perhaps given as TRBD1 or TRBD2 (5 bases each). This CDR3 has 16 residues. V was trimmed by 1 base and J by 5 bases, leaving 17 bases between them. Germline V gene sequence: CDR1 LNHNV, CDR2 YYDKDF (reference sequence). CDR3 loop: CATSRASGTSGETQYF. The CDR3 coding sequence is TGTGCCACCAGCAGAGCCTCCGGGACCTCAGGCGAGACCCAGTACTTC.

This clonotype was observed a handful of times. This chain uses TRBV7-9 with TRBJ2-1, with 10 bases fitting TRBD2. CDR1 SEHNR and CDR2 FQNEAQ come from the germline V gene (reference sequence). The CDR3 consists of 15 residues. J lost 9 bases, V lost 4 bases, and 9 bases had no gene match. CDR3 protein: CASSSASGSLGEQFF. Here the CDR3 DNA reads TGTGCCAGCAGCTCGGCTAGCGGGAGTTTAGGTGAGCAGTTCTTC.

This clonotype turned up a few times. The chain joins TRBV7-9 to TRBJ2-5; D possibly matches TRBD1 or TRBD2 (5 bases each). V lost 6 bases to trimming and J lost 3 bases, with 8 bases between them. The CDR3 contains 12 residues. Germline V gene lookup returns CDR1 SEHNR and CDR2 FQNEAQ (reference sequence). CDR3 sequence: CASRLGEETQYF. Written as DNA, the CDR3 is TGTGCCAGCAGATTGGGGGAAGAGACCCAGTACTTC. The full variable domain, rest sourced from reference TRBV7-9 and TRBJ2-5, is DTGVSQNPRHKITKRGQNVTFRCDPISEHNRLYWYRQTLGQGPEFLTYFQNEAQLEKSRLLSDRFSAERPKGSFSTLEIQRTEQGDSAMYLCASRLGEETQYFGPGTRLLVL.

This clonotype appeared many times. The chain combines TRBV12-3 or TRBV12-4 with TRBJ1-1; D might be TRBD1 (5 bases). The length of the CDR3 is 18 residues. V lost 3 bases and J 3 bases, leaving 23 bases between the germline ends. The DNA for the CDR3 is TGTGCCAGCAGTTTCGGTTATTTCAGGGAGTCCGGCGACACTGAAGCTTTCTTT. Translated: CASSFGYFRESGDTEAFF.

The chain combines TRBV18 with TRBJ2-2; D could derive from TRBD1 or TRBD2 (5 bases each). Germline V lookup: CDR1 KGHSH, CDR2 LQKENI. The germline V and J ends were trimmed by 3 bases and 8 bases, with 13 bases remaining between them. This CDR3 has 14 residues. The CDR3 region has the DNA TGTGCCAGCTCACCTCCGGGACGCCTTGGGGAGCTGTTTTTT. Encoded protein: CASSPPGRLGELFF. Looking up the rest from reference TRBV18 and TRBJ2-2 gives the full variable domain: NAGVMQNPRHLVRRRGQEARLRCSPMKGHSHVYWYRQLPEEGLKFMVYLQKENIIDESGMPKERFSAEFPKEGPSILRIQQVVRGDSAAYFCASSPPGRLGELFFGEGSRLTVL.

This clonotype occurred many times. The gene calls are TRBV30 and TRBJ2-1; D uncertain. The tail of the sequence fits TRBJ2-5 better, so the J call may be wrong. CDR1 and CDR2 from the germline V gene are GTSNPN and SVGIG (reference sequence). This CDR3 comprises 15 residues. CDR3 nucleotide sequence: TGTGCCTGGAGTGTAGGGTCCTCCCCATGGGAGACCCAGTACTTC. Amino acid sequence: CAWSVGSSPWETQYF.

This clonotype was seen ten or more times. The chain carries TRBV2 and TRBJ1-5; D might be TRBD1 (6 bases). The length of the CDR3 is 11 residues. Germline V gene data show CDR1 as SNHLY and CDR2 as FYNNEI. Trimming shortened V by 8 bases and J by 7 bases, and 9 bases separated the two germline ends. CDR3 in DNA: TGTGCCAGCCGGGGGGGCCAGCCCCAGCATTTT. Protein sequence: CASRGGQPQHF.

Many counts were recorded for this clonotype. The J gene is TRBJ2-7, the V gene TRBV29-1, with 15 nucleotides matching TRBD2. Germline V lookup: CDR1 SQVTM, CDR2 ANQGSEA. This CDR3 comprises 14 residues. The junction had 4 bases not matched to a gene; V was cut back by 6 bases and J by 4 bases. CDR3 sequence reads: CSVRTSGRGYEQYF. CDR3 bases: TGCAGCGTGAGGACTAGCGGGAGGGGGTACGAGCAGTACTTC.

This clonotype has only a few counts. This chain uses TRBV25-1 with TRBJ2-1, with D perhaps assigned TRBD1 or TRBD2 (5 bases each). This CDR3 has 17 amino acids. Germline CDR1 and CDR2: MGHDK and SYGVNS. V gave up 1 base and J gave up 4 bases, with 17 bases separating them. The DNA of the CDR3 is TGTGCCAGCAGTGAATCGGGAAGAGGGGCTCCTTACAATGAGCAGTTCTTC. Translated: CASSESGRGAPYNEQFF.